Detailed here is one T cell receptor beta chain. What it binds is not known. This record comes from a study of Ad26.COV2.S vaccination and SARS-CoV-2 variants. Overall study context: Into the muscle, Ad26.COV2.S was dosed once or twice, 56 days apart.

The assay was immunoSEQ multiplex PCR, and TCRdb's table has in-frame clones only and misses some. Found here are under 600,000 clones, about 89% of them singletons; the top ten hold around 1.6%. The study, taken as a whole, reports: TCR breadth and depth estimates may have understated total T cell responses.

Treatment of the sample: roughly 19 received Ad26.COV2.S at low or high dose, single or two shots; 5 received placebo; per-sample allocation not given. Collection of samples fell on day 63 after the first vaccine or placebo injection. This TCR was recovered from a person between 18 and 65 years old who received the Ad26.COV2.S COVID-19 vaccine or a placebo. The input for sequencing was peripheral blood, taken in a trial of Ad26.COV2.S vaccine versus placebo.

DNA for the CDR3: TGTGCCAGCTCACCTCTAATAGCGGGAGCCTACAATGAGCAGTTCTTC. It encodes CASSPLIAGAYNEQFF. This chain uses TRBV18 with TRBJ2-1; 9 bases fit TRBD2. The CDR3 has 16 residues. V trimming: 3 bases; J trimming: 2 bases; junction bases outside the gene matches: 5. CDR1 KGHSH and CDR2 LQKENI come from the germline V gene. The full variable domain, its missing parts supplied by reference TRBV18 and TRBJ2-1, is NAGVMQNPRHLVRRRGQEARLRCSPMKGHSHVYWYRQLPEEGLKFMVYLQKENIIDESGMPKERFSAEFPKEGPSILRIQQVVRGDSAAYFCASSPLIAGAYNEQFFGPGTRLTVL.